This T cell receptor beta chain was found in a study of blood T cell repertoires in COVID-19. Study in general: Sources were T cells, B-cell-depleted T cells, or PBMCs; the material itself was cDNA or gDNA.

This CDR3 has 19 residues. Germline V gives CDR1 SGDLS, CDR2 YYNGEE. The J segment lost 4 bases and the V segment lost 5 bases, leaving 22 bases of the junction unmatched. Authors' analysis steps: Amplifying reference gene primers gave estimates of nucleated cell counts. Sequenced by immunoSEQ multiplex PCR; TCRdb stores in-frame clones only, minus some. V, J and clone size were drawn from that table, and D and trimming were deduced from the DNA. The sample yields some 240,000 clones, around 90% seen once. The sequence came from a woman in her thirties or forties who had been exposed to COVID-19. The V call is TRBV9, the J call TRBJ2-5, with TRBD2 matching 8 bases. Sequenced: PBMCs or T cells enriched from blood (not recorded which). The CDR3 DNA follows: TGTGCCAGCAGTCCCCCCCCTTCTTTTCGAGCGGGGGCCGTAGAGACCCAGTACTTC. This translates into CASSPPPSFRAGAVETQYF. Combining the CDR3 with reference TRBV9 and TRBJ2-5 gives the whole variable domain DSGVTQTPKHLITATGQRVTLRCSPRSGDLSVYWYQQSLDQGLQFLIQYYNGEERAKGNILERFSAQQFPDLHSELNLSSLELGDSALYFCASSPPPSFRAGAVETQYFGPGTRLLVL.